This TCR beta chain was retrieved from a study of blood T cell repertoires in COVID-19. Whole-study context: Some COVID-19 samples were acute and others convalescent; all came from the United States, Italy and Spain. PBMCs, B-cell-depleted T cells, or T cells provided the cDNA or gDNA that made up the material.

The length of the CDR3 is 14 residues. CDR1 and CDR2 from the germline V gene are LNHDA and SQIVND (reference sequence). Trimming cost V 1 base and J 5 bases; bases outside gene matches: 4. About this clone itself: The same CDR3 can be traced to other DNA sequences in this sample.

Authors' methods: Estimated nucleated cell counts came from reference gene primer amplification. Here immunoSEQ multiplex PCR was the method, and the copy in TCRdb shows in-frame clones only, minus some. V and J calls and clone size are as listed in that table; D and trimming were resolved from the DNA. The sample yields hundreds of thousands of clones, around 85% seen once. The TCR comes from a man between 35 and 55 years old with acute or convalescent COVID-19. This chain connects TRBV19 to TRBJ2-5, with 7 bases fitting TRBD1. Sequencing input: peripheral blood. CDR3 coding DNA: TGTGCCAGTAGTATAGGTCAGGGGGTCGAGACCCAGTACTTC. It codes for CASSIGQGVETQYF.